The rows below give T cell receptor beta chains drawn from one sample of a study of T-cell reconstitution after alpha-beta-depleted transplantation in children. MiXCR, applied by TCRdb to the PCR reads, yields one record per CDR3 protein. The sample shows over 90,000 distinct CDR3 sequences, 6% of them seen only once. Sequenced here: PBMCs, mostly from graft donor cells, sampled 60 days after TCRalphabeta/CD19-depleted stem cell transplant. The receptors were gathered from a female patient between 2 and 15 years old who had a stem cell transplant for Fanconi anemia, so the T cells may come from the graft donor. CDR3s include the opening cysteine and the closing phenylalanine or tryptophan. D genes are given only for firm matches. A row's size may be missing; if present it is once, few, many or a size class.

J: TRBJ2-3
size: many
V: TRBV2
D: TRBD2
DNA: TGTGCCAGCAGAAGACTAGCGTTGGCAGATACGCAGTATTTT
CDR3: CASRRLALADTQYF

J: TRBJ1-1
size: few
V: TRBV20-1
D: .
DNA: TGCAGTGCTCCAACGGGGGTGAACACTGAAGCTTTCTTT
CDR3: CSAPTGVNTEAFF

J: TRBJ2-1
size: many
V: TRBV12-3/TRBV12-4
D: .
DNA: TGTGCCAGCAGTTTAGCGGACCCGCTCAATGAGCAGTTCTTC
CDR3: CASSLADPLNEQFF

J: TRBJ2-7
size: .
V: TRBV20-1
D: .
DNA: TGCAGTGCTAGAGCCGACCGGGGTGGATACGAGCAGTACTTC
CDR3: CSARADRGGYEQYF

J: TRBJ2-3
size: many
V: TRBV7-2
D: .
DNA: TGTGCCAGCAGCCCTGGGGCGTGGGGGACAGATACGCAGTATTTT
CDR3: CASSPGAWGTDTQYF

J: TRBJ2-2
size: many
V: TRBV2
D: .
DNA: TGTGCCAGCAGCGCTCCGGTCGGTACCGGGGAGCTGTTTTTT
CDR3: CASSAPVGTGELFF

J: TRBJ2-3
size: many
V: TRBV6-5
D: .
DNA: TGTGCCAGCAGTTACTTTCGGGGTGTAGAGTATTTT
CDR3: CASSYFRGVEYF

J: TRBJ2-3
size: medium-sized
V: TRBV7-2
D: .
DNA: TGTGCCAGCAGCTCGACAGCTGGGAACACAGATACGCAGTATTTT
CDR3: CASSSTAGNTDTQYF

J: TRBJ1-2
size: medium-sized
V: TRBV19
D: .
DNA: TGTGCCAGTACGAACAGGGATCCTGGCTACACCTTC
CDR3: CASTNRDPGYTF

J: TRBJ2-4
size: .
V: TRBV30
D: .
DNA: TGTGCCTGGAGTGCCTCCAGGGGATTAATAGTTTTAGCCAAAAACATTCAGTACTTC
CDR3: CAWSASRGLIVLAKNIQYF

J: TRBJ1-1
size: many
V: TRBV18
D: .
DNA: TGTGCCAGCTCACCTGGTATAGGGGGGATGAACACTGAAGCTTTCTTT
CDR3: CASSPGIGGMNTEAFF

J: TRBJ2-1
size: few
V: TRBV11-3
D: TRBD2
DNA: TGTGCCAGCAGCTCACATTATGGGGGACTAGCTTCGTCCTACAATGAGCAGTTCTTC
CDR3: CASSSHYGGLASSYNEQFF

J: TRBJ2-3
size: few
V: TRBV10-2
D: .
DNA: TGCGCCAGCAGTGACAAAACTAATACGCAGTATTTT
CDR3: CASSDKTNTQYF

J: TRBJ1-1
size: many
V: TRBV12-3/TRBV12-4
D: .
DNA: TGTGCCAGCAGTGATAACAGGGATGGTGGCACTGAAGCTTTCTTT
CDR3: CASSDNRDGGTEAFF

J: TRBJ2-3
size: .
V: TRBV7-8
D: TRBD1
DNA: TGTGCCAGCAGCTCCCGGGACAGGGCCCCCCCAGATACGCAGTATTTT
CDR3: CASSSRDRAPPDTQYF

J: TRBJ2-7
size: many
V: TRBV3-1
D: TRBD1
DNA: TGTGCCAGCAGCCAAGCCGGGACAGGGTTCGACGAGCAGTACTTC
CDR3: CASSQAGTGFDEQYF

J: TRBJ2-7
size: .
V: TRBV7-2
D: TRBD2
DNA: TGTGCCAGCAGCTTAAGCTCTAGCGGGGGGGCCTACGAGCAGTACTTC
CDR3: CASSLSSSGGAYEQYF

J: TRBJ1-1
size: many
V: TRBV29-1
D: .
DNA: TGCAGCGTTGGCCCCTTGCAGGGTACCACTGAAGCTTTCTTT
CDR3: CSVGPLQGTTEAFF

J: TRBJ2-3
size: many
V: TRBV5-1
D: .
DNA: TGCGCCAGCAGCCCGAACAGGGTTGGAGATACGCAGTATTTT
CDR3: CASSPNRVGDTQYF

J: TRBJ2-1
size: many
V: TRBV7-2
D: TRBD2
DNA: TGTGCCAGCAGCTTCGGGGGGGCAGCCAATGAGCAGTTCTTC
CDR3: CASSFGGAANEQFF

J: TRBJ2-4
size: many
V: TRBV28
D: TRBD2
DNA: TGTGCCAGCAGCCCCGGGGGAGGGCAAGGTATCATTCAGTACTTC
CDR3: CASSPGGGQGIIQYF

J: TRBJ1-1
size: .
V: TRBV5-1
D: .
DNA: TGCGCCAGCAGCGCGGACCGTACTGAAGCTTTCTTT
CDR3: CASSADRTEAFF

J: TRBJ2-1
size: .
V: TRBV20-1
D: TRBD2
DNA: TGCAGTGCTAGAAATCTTTTTCTACTAGCGGGGGTATACAATGAGCAGTTCTTC
CDR3: CSARNLFLLAGVYNEQFF

J: TRBJ1-2
size: many
V: TRBV5-5
D: .
DNA: TGTGCCAGCAGCGAGGACAACTATGGCTACACCTTC
CDR3: CASSEDNYGYTF

J: TRBJ2-7
size: many
V: TRBV18
D: TRBD1
DNA: TGTGCCAGCTCACCAGTGAGGGGGCACTACGAGCAGTACTTC
CDR3: CASSPVRGHYEQYF

J: TRBJ2-5
size: many
V: TRBV7-9
D: .
DNA: TGTGCCAGCAGCGCCAGGGGAGGGGAGACCCAGTACTTC
CDR3: CASSARGGETQYF

J: TRBJ2-1
size: many
V: TRBV12-3/TRBV12-4
D: TRBD2
DNA: TGTGCCAGCAGTGTGTATAGCGGGTTCTCCTACAATGAGCAGTTCTTC
CDR3: CASSVYSGFSYNEQFF

J: TRBJ2-7
size: many
V: TRBV2
D: TRBD1
DNA: TGTGCCAGCAGGAGGACAGGGACCTCTTACGAGCAGTACTTC
CDR3: CASRRTGTSYEQYF

J: TRBJ2-7
size: many
V: TRBV7-9
D: .
DNA: TGTGCCAGCAGCTTCGACTACGAGCAGTACTTC
CDR3: CASSFDYEQYF

J: TRBJ2-7
size: many
V: TRBV7-2
D: .
DNA: TGTGCCAGCAGCTTAGAGCCCGGCTACGAGCAGTACTTC
CDR3: CASSLEPGYEQYF

J: TRBJ1-6
size: many
V: TRBV5-1
D: TRBD1
DNA: TGCGCCAGCAGCTTGGGGACAGGGAGGGGCTCCTATAATTCACCCCTCCACTTT
CDR3: CASSLGTGRGSYNSPLHF

J: TRBJ2-7
size: few
V: TRBV7-8
D: .
DNA: TGTGCCAGCAGCTTAGGTGGTACTAGCTACGAGCAGTACTTC
CDR3: CASSLGGTSYEQYF

J: TRBJ2-5
size: .
V: TRBV5-1
D: .
DNA: TGCGCCAGCAGCTTCGCGGCCGTCGGGGCCCAGTACTTC
CDR3: CASSFAAVGAQYF

J: TRBJ2-3
size: few
V: TRBV15
D: .
DNA: TGTGCCACCAGCAGAGATTTTCTGTTCACAGATACGCAGTATTTT
CDR3: CATSRDFLFTDTQYF

J: TRBJ2-5
size: many
V: TRBV7-9
D: .
DNA: TGTGCCAGCAGCTTAAGGGTCCAAGAGACCCAGTACTTC
CDR3: CASSLRVQETQYF

J: TRBJ2-7
size: few
V: TRBV3-1
D: TRBD2
DNA: TGTGCGGCCGGGCTAGCGGGATACGAGCAGTACTTC
CDR3: CAAGLAGYEQYF

J: TRBJ2-1
size: .
V: TRBV12-3/TRBV12-4
D: .
DNA: TGTGCCAGCAGCCCCGGGGAAGCGGATTACAATGAGCAGTTCTTC
CDR3: CASSPGEADYNEQFF

J: TRBJ2-1
size: many
V: TRBV20-1
D: .
DNA: TGCAGTGCTTCACTGGACAGCTCCTACAATGAGCAGTTCTTC
CDR3: CSASLDSSYNEQFF

J: TRBJ1-4
size: few
V: TRBV25-1
D: TRBD1
DNA: TGTGCCAGCAGTGAATTACTGGGACAGGGGCGTGGGGGCTATGAAAAACTGTTTTTT
CDR3: CASSELLGQGRGGYEKLFF

J: TRBJ2-7
size: many
V: TRBV28
D: TRBD1
DNA: TGTGCCAGCAGTTTGACAGGGGATTCCTACGAGCAGTACTTC
CDR3: CASSLTGDSYEQYF

J: TRBJ2-7
size: .
V: TRBV20-1
D: .
DNA: TGCAGTGCTAGCGGCGGGGGCCGAGGCTACGAGCAGTACTTC
CDR3: CSASGGGRGYEQYF

J: TRBJ2-7
size: .
V: TRBV12-3/TRBV12-4
D: TRBD1
DNA: TGTGCCAGCGGTTGGGACAGCCCCTACGAGCAGTACTTC
CDR3: CASGWDSPYEQYF

J: TRBJ2-5
size: many
V: TRBV5-1
D: TRBD2
DNA: TGCGCCAGCAGCACCACCGGGACTAGCGGGAGCGGGGAGACCCAGTACTTC
CDR3: CASSTTGTSGSGETQYF

J: TRBJ1-2
size: .
V: TRBV9
D: .
DNA: TGTGCCAGCAGCCCGGACGGAAACTATGGCTACACCTTC
CDR3: CASSPDGNYGYTF